This TCR beta chain came from a study of TIL therapy for anti-PD-1-resistant metastatic lung cancer. About the research overall: Median patient age was about 56, ranging about 35-85 years.

This clone appeared once. The V segment lost 4 bases and the J segment 7 bases; nucleotides outside the gene matches: 14. Germline CDR1 is LNHDA and CDR2 is SQIVND (reference sequence). The CDR3 totals 17 residues. This was the immunoSEQ v3 assay. Clones were read by immunoSEQ multiplex PCR, and TCRdb kept only the in-frame ones, dropping some. The sample consists of about 20,000 clones, 80% to 90% of them appearing once. Time point defined: pre-treatment sample, taken before nivolumab and TIL therapy. This chain joins TRBV19 and TRBJ2-2, with 8 bases fitting TRBD1. The specimen comprised blood, sampled at baseline. The sequence was obtained from a person aged 25-80 years with non-small cell lung cancer. The CDR3 protein is CASSRGWGTGDSGELFF. CDR3 bases: TGTGCCAGTAGTAGAGGGTGGGGGACAGGTGACAGCGGGGAGCTGTTTTTT.